This is a list of T cell receptor beta chains from one sample in a study of cytomegalovirus exposure and HLA in healthy donors. Profiled with immunoSEQ multiplex PCR; TCRdb holds only in-frame clones, not every one. The sample includes 150,000 to 200,000 clones, over 75% seen only once; the top ten take around 2%. Sequencing used PBMCs. The receptor set was obtained from a man between 18 and 29 years old in good health and CMV-seronegative. Both conserved end residues are part of each CDR3. A D gene is named only where the DNA matches it firmly. Not all rows give a size; the values are once, few, many and, for expanded clones, a class.

j_call clone_size d_call v_call cdr3_aa cdr3_nt
TRBJ1-1 . . TRBV21-1 CASSPDRLGTSTLRTEAFF TGTGCCAGCAGCCCCGATAGGCTCGGTACAAGCACCCTGCGGACTGAAGCTTTCTTT
TRBJ2-7 . TRBD2 TRBV2 CASLLEGGASYEQYF TGTGCCAGCCTCCTGGAGGGAGGGGCGTCCTACGAGCAGTACTTC
TRBJ2-1 . TRBD1 TRBV9 CASSVGQGPYNEQFF TGTGCCAGCAGCGTAGGACAGGGCCCCTACAATGAGCAGTTCTTC
TRBJ2-3 . TRBD2 TRBV5-1 CASRPSGGGTDTQYF TGCGCCAGCAGACCCAGCGGGGGTGGCACAGATACGCAGTATTTT
TRBJ2-3 few . TRBV19 CASSIDLEVLGDTQYF TGTGCCAGTAGTATAGATCTAGAGGTATTAGGAGATACGCAGTATTTT
TRBJ1-4 . TRBD1 TRBV11-1 CASSSNRGGEKLFF TGTGCCAGCAGCAGCAACAGGGGTGGAGAAAAACTGTTTTTT
TRBJ2-7 . . TRBV7-2 CASSLMEGGSLSYEQYF TGTGCCAGCAGCTTAATGGAAGGCGGGTCCCTCTCCTACGAGCAGTACTTC
TRBJ1-2 . . TRBV7-2 CASSLGGREGYGYTF TGTGCCAGCAGCTTAGGGGGGAGGGAAGGGTATGGCTACACCTTC
TRBJ2-7 . . TRBV15 CATSSPFPEGEDPYEQYF TGTGCCACCAGCAGCCCCTTCCCCGAGGGGGAAGATCCCTACGAGCAGTACTTC
TRBJ2-2 few . TRBV6-6 CASSYSPNTGELFF TGTGCCAGCAGTTACTCCCCTAACACCGGGGAGCTGTTTTTT
TRBJ2-2 . TRBD1 TRBV29-1 CSAGQARDTGELFF TGCAGCGCTGGACAGGCGAGGGACACCGGGGAGCTGTTTTTT
TRBJ1-2 . TRBD1 TRBV28 CASSSLDRVLTGYTF TGTGCCAGCAGTTCTCTCGACAGGGTCTTAACGGGCTACACCTTC
TRBJ2-7 . TRBD2 TRBV5-5 CASSVTSAAYEQYF TGTGCCAGCAGCGTGACTAGCGCTGCCTACGAGCAGTACTTC
TRBJ2-7 once . TRBV4-2 CASSQATGSSYEQYF TGTGCCAGCAGCCAAGCGACCGGGTCATCCTACGAGCAGTACTTC
TRBJ1-2 . TRBD1 TRBV27 CASSLSATGTGVPSYYGYTF TGTGCCAGCAGTTTATCCGCTACCGGGACAGGGGTCCCCTCCTACTATGGCTACACCTTC
TRBJ2-7 . TRBD1 TRBV29-1 CSVGWDRAYEQYF TGCAGCGTTGGCTGGGACAGGGCCTACGAGCAGTACTTC
TRBJ1-4 . TRBD1 TRBV7-9 CASSQDRTKTNEKLFF TGTGCCAGCAGTCAGGACAGGACCAAAACTAATGAAAAACTGTTTTTT
TRBJ1-2 . . TRBV9 CASSVDRYGYTF TGTGCCAGCAGCGTAGATAGATATGGCTACACCTTC
TRBJ2-7 once TRBD1 TRBV7-2 CASSLVGTGYFEQYF TGTGCCAGCAGCCTGGTTGGGACAGGGTACTTCGAGCAGTACTTC
TRBJ1-2 . . TRBV7-2 CASSFSKGRGAITNYGYTF TGTGCCAGCAGCTTCTCGAAGGGAAGGGGCGCTATTACTAACTATGGCTACACCTTC
TRBJ1-4 . TRBD1 TRBV27 CASSFTGGSEKLFF TGTGCCAGCAGTTTTACAGGGGGCAGCGAAAAACTGTTTTTT
TRBJ1-4 . TRBD1 TRBV10-3 CAIKRDRDNEKLFF TGTGCCATCAAACGGGACAGGGATAATGAAAAACTGTTTTTT
TRBJ2-7 . TRBD2 TRBV4-1 CASSRGEGEQYF TGCGCCAGCAGCCGGGGGGAGGGGGAGCAGTACTTC
TRBJ1-5 . . TRBV2 CASRAPYSNQPQHF TGTGCCAGCAGGGCCCCTTATAGCAATCAGCCCCAGCATTTT
TRBJ1-4 . TRBD1 TRBV19 CASSRGQFNEKLFF TGTGCCAGTAGTAGGGGACAGTTTAATGAAAAACTGTTTTTT
TRBJ2-7 . . TRBV5-1 CASSLGPRGSEEQYF TGCGCCAGCAGCTTGGGCCCCCGGGGTTCGGAAGAGCAGTACTTC
TRBJ2-7 . TRBD1 TRBV30 CAWAERSQGLEQYF TGTGCCTGGGCCGAAAGGTCACAGGGGCTCGAGCAGTACTTC
TRBJ2-7 once . TRBV9 CASSVGIGGPRSNSYEQYF TGTGCCAGCAGCGTAGGAATCGGGGGGCCACGTTCTAACTCCTACGAGCAGTACTTC
TRBJ2-1 . TRBD1 TRBV28 CASSGQGARNEQFF TGTGCCAGCAGCGGACAGGGGGCGAGGAATGAGCAGTTCTTC
TRBJ2-7 few . TRBV7-6 CASSLTGTSYEQYF TGTGCCAGCAGCTTAACCGGGACTTCCTACGAGCAGTACTTC
TRBJ2-7 . . TRBV10-3 CAISPHAGSASSYEQYF TGTGCCATCAGTCCTCACGCGGGCAGTGCCAGCTCCTACGAGCAGTACTTC
TRBJ2-1 . TRBD1 TRBV11-2 CASSLDRFNNEQFF TGTGCCAGCAGCTTGGACAGGTTCAACAATGAGCAGTTCTTC
TRBJ1-6 . . TRBV14 CASSFSRRGNSPLHF TGTGCCAGCAGCTTCTCTCGGAGGGGAAATTCACCCCTCCACTTT
TRBJ2-7 . TRBD1 TRBV5-1 CASGARQGNEQYF TGCGCCAGCGGGGCGAGACAGGGTAACGAGCAGTACTTC
TRBJ1-2 . TRBD1 TRBV28 CASSTIRGLEGYTF TGTGCCAGCAGCACAATCAGGGGGCTAGAAGGCTACACCTTC
TRBJ1-1 . TRBD1 TRBV28 CASPGDRGFGPGNTEAFF TGTGCCAGCCCGGGAGACAGGGGGTTCGGGCCCGGGAACACTGAAGCTTTCTTT
TRBJ2-7 . TRBD1 TRBV29-1 CSVEAGIQGASYEQYF TGCAGCGTTGAAGCAGGGATACAGGGGGCATCCTACGAGCAGTACTTC
TRBJ2-6 . TRBD1 TRBV5-1 CASSLKGAVSSGANVLTF TGCGCCAGCAGCTTGAAGGGGGCTGTCTCCTCTGGGGCCAACGTCCTGACTTTC
TRBJ1-6 . TRBD1 TRBV11-2 CASSLAGWDRRSPLHF TGTGCCAGCAGCTTAGCCGGGTGGGACAGGCGGTCACCCCTCCACTTT
TRBJ2-3 . . TRBV5-1 CASSFSRGADTQYF TGCGCCAGCAGCTTTAGTAGAGGAGCAGATACGCAGTATTTT
TRBJ2-5 . TRBD2 TRBV19 CASGSPRLYF TGTGCTAGCGGGAGCCCCCGGCTGTACTTC
TRBJ2-1 . . TRBV9 CASSASSETYNEQFF TGTGCCAGCAGCGCCTCAAGCGAGACCTACAATGAGCAGTTCTTC
TRBJ1-1 few . TRBV29-1 CSSAATNTEAFF TGCAGCTCCGCTGCTACGAACACTGAAGCTTTCTTT
TRBJ1-2 . TRBD1 TRBV5-1 CASSSTGVYGYTF TGCGCCAGCAGCTCGACAGGGGTCTATGGCTACACCTTC
TRBJ1-2 . TRBD1 TRBV5-4 CASSLAGGDGYTF TGTGCCAGCAGCTTGGCAGGGGGCGATGGCTACACCTTC
TRBJ2-2 . . TRBV6-6 CASSLTATGTGELFF TGTGCCAGCAGCCTGACTGCCACGGGGACCGGGGAGCTGTTTTTT
TRBJ2-3 . . TRBV5-5 CASSPPGGTPPWDTQYF TGTGCCAGCAGTCCTCCGGGGGGCACCCCACCGTGGGATACGCAGTATTTT
TRBJ1-2 once TRBD1 TRBV5-4 CASTRGTGANYGYTF TGTGCCAGCACAAGGGGGACAGGGGCGAACTATGGCTACACCTTC
TRBJ1-5 once TRBD1 TRBV27 CASSSRGTAVNQPQHF TGTGCCAGCAGTTCCCGAGGGACAGCCGTCAATCAGCCCCAGCATTTT
TRBJ1-2 . . TRBV27 CASSFLGAGAFYGYTF TGTGCCAGCAGTTTTTTGGGAGCAGGGGCATTCTATGGCTACACCTTC
TRBJ1-1 . TRBD1 TRBV6-1 CASSATGGAYTEAFF TGTGCCAGCAGTGCTACAGGGGGCGCGTACACTGAAGCTTTCTTT